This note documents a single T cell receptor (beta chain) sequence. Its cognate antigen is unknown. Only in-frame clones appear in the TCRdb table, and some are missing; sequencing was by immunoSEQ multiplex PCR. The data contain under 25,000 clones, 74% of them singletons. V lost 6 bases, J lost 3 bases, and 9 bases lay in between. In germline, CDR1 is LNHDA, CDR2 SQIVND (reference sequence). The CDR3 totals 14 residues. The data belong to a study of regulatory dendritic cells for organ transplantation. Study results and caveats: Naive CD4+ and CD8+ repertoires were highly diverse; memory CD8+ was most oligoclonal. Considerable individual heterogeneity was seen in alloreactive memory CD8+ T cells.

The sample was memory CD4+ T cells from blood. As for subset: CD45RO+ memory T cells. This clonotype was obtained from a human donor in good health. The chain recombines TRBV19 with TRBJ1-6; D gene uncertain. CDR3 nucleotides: TGTGCCAGTAGGAGAGGAGTCTATAATTCACCCCTCCACTTT. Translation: CASRRGVYNSPLHF.